Following are 29 T cell receptor beta chains from one sample sequenced in a study of beta chain features in type 1 diabetes. What was sequenced were expressed TCRB transcripts, since all of the isolated RNA had been reverse transcribed. Assay: immunoSEQ multiplex PCR; the TCRdb copy retains only in-frame clones and omits some. The profile shows roughly 250,000 clones, over 9.5% of them singletons. Sequencing was done on a sample of naive CD4+ T cells from blood. These receptors were taken from a woman aged 18-29 years in good health.

The rearrangement links TRBV19 to TRBJ1-1, with 7 bases fitting TRBD1. In germline, CDR1 is LNHDA, CDR2 SQIVND (reference sequence). V trimming: 7 bases; J trimming: 0 bases; junction bases outside the gene matches: 5. CDR3 length: 14 residues. The CDR3 is CASTQTGVNTEAFF. The CDR3 bases are TGTGCCAGTACCCAAACAGGGGTGAACACTGAAGCTTTCTTT.

This clone was counted at least ten times. This chain connects TRBV30 to TRBJ2-1; 13 positions match TRBD2. The length of the CDR3 is 13 residues. Per germline, CDR1 GTSNPN and CDR2 SVGIG (reference sequence). Trimming took 8 bases from V and 9 from J; bases not matched to a gene: 7. This CDR3 is CAQSTSGRGEQFF. In nucleotides, the CDR3 is TGTGCCCAGAGTACTAGCGGGAGGGGTGAGCAGTTCTTC.

The rearrangement uses TRBV27 and TRBJ2-1; the match to TRBD1 covers 10 bases. V lost 5 bases to trimming and J lost 4 bases; unmatched junction nucleotides: 8. The CDR3 runs 16 residues. CDR1 is MNHEY, CDR2 SMNVEV, per germline (reference sequence). DNA of the CDR3: TGTGCCAGCAGTAACGACAGGGGGCTAAAATACAATGAGCAGTTCTTC. Its protein product is CASSNDRGLKYNEQFF.

This rearrangement joins TRBV11-2 to TRBJ2-7; 9 bases line up with TRBD2. The CDR3 has 13 amino acids. The junction had 1 base not matched to a gene; V was cut back by 4 bases and J by 3 bases. Per the germline V gene, CDR1 is SGHAT and CDR2 is FQNNGV. In DNA form, the CDR3 reads TGTGCCAGCAGCTCGACTAGCGGCTACGAGCAGTACTTC. Encoded protein: CASSSTSGYEQYF. Complete variable domain (other parts from reference TRBV11-2 and TRBJ2-7): EAGVAQSPRYKIIEKRQSVAFWCNPISGHATLYWYQQILGQGPKLLIQFQNNGVVDDSQLPKDRFSAERLKGVDSTLKIQPAKLEDSAVYLCASSSTSGYEQYFGPGTRLTVT.

The chain combines TRBV6-1 with TRBJ2-4; 15 bases line up with TRBD2. Germline V lookup: CDR1 MNHNS, CDR2 SASEGT. Trimming took 4 bases from V and 8 from J; bases not matched to a gene: 6. The CDR3 sequence is 16 residues long. The CDR3 region has the DNA TGTGCCAGCAGTGGGGGACTAGCGGGAGGTAGGGACATTCAGTACTTC. Protein product: CASSGGLAGGRDIQYF.

This clone was detected a few times. This rearrangement joins TRBV5-1 to TRBJ2-2; 14 bases are shared with TRBD2. V trimming: 4 bases; J trimming: 0 bases; junction bases outside the gene matches: 8. Germline V gives CDR1 SGHRS, CDR2 YFSETQ. The CDR3 is made up of 19 amino acids. The CDR3 spells CASSGKGLAGETNTGELFF. Written as DNA, the CDR3 is TGCGCCAGCAGCGGAAAGGGACTAGCGGGGGAAACGAACACCGGGGAGCTGTTTTTT.

The chain carries TRBV27 and TRBJ2-5, with TRBD2 matching over 12 bases. There are 16 residues in the CDR3. After removal of 5 bases from V and 2 bases from J, the junction contained 6 bases not matched to a gene. CDR1 MNHEY and CDR2 SMNVEV come from the germline V gene (reference sequence). CDR3 bases: TGTGCCAGCAGTCCCACTAGCGGGAGGCTACAAGAGACCCAGTACTTC. Translating gives CASSPTSGRLQETQYF.

The chain uses TRBV28 and TRBJ2-1; 9 bases are shared with TRBD2. Germline CDR1 and CDR2: MDHEN and SYDVKM. The ends lost 4 bases at V and 4 bases at J; junction bases unmatched: 5. The CDR3 is 15 amino acids. The CDR3 sequence: CASSSAGGPYNEQFF. For the CDR3, the DNA is TGTGCCAGCAGTTCTGCGGGGGGGCCTTACAATGAGCAGTTCTTC.

This clone showed up just a few times. The chain employs TRBV4-2 and TRBJ2-5; D remains unclear. CDR1 is LGHNA and CDR2 is YNFKEQ in the germline V gene. V lost 5 bases to trimming and J lost 1 base, with 11 bases between them. CDR3 size: 14 residues. Here the CDR3 reads CASSLPASQETQYF. The CDR3 DNA reads as TGTGCCAGCAGCTTGCCCGCCAGCCAAGAGACCCAGTACTTC.

This clone showed up just a few times. J is TRBJ2-1 and V is TRBV29-1, with 14 bases matching TRBD2. V was clipped by 7 bases and J by 6 bases; unmatched bases: 14. Germline V lookup: CDR1 SQVTM, CDR2 ANQGSEA. The CDR3 covers 17 residues. The CDR3 is CSADSSPTSGGGNEQFF. The CDR3 nucleotides are TGCAGCGCCGACAGCAGCCCGACTAGCGGGGGGGGCAATGAGCAGTTCTTC.

The chain couples TRBV28 to TRBJ1-1, with 7 bases fitting TRBD1. This CDR3 region has 13 residues. Germline CDR1 reads MDHEN; CDR2 reads SYDVKM. The V gene end was trimmed by 3 bases and the J gene end by 7 bases; junction bases not matched to a gene: 5. CDR3 sequence reads: CASSFRDSLEAFF. The DNA for the CDR3 is TGTGCCAGCAGTTTCCGGGACAGTCTTGAAGCTTTCTTT.

The genes are TRBV6-1 and TRBJ2-4; 7 bases map to TRBD1. The CDR3 consists of 14 residues. J gave up 8 bases and V 6 bases, and 10 bases lay outside the gene matches. Germline assignment: CDR1 MNHNS and CDR2 SASEGT. The CDR3 loop reads CASRGDRVGDIQYF. The CDR3 coding sequence is TGTGCCAGCAGAGGAGACAGGGTCGGAGACATTCAGTACTTC.

The chain joins TRBV2 to TRBJ1-2, with 10 bases fitting TRBD1. Germline-derived CDR1 and CDR2 are SNHLY and FYNNEI. CDR3 length: 15 residues. The ends lost 6 bases at V and 3 bases at J; junction bases unmatched: 7. The chain's CDR3 is CASSGDRGYDYGYTF. Here the CDR3 DNA reads TGTGCCAGCAGCGGGGACAGGGGCTATGACTATGGCTACACCTTC. Using reference TRBV2 and TRBJ1-2 for the parts outside the CDR3, the full variable domain is EPEVTQTPSHQVTQMGQEVILRCVPISNHLYFYWYRQILGQKVEFLVSFYNNEISEKSEIFDDQFSVERPDGSNFTLKIRSTKLEDSAMYFCASSGDRGYDYGYTFGSGTRLTVV.

This chain joins TRBV4-1 and TRBJ1-6; D uncertain. This CDR3 has 15 amino acids. CDR1 is MGHRA and CDR2 is YSYEKL in the germline V gene. Trimming shortened V by 3 bases and J by 6 bases, and 12 bases separated the two germline ends. The CDR3 reads CASSQIYGGNSPLHF. In nucleotides, the CDR3 is TGCGCCAGCAGCCAGATTTATGGAGGTAATTCACCCCTCCACTTT.

This clone appeared a few times. The genes are TRBV2 and TRBJ1-5; a possible D gene is TRBD1 (5 bases). The V and J ends lost 10 bases and 4 bases respectively, with 17 bases between them. Per germline, CDR1 SNHLY and CDR2 FYNNEI. CDR3 length: 14 amino acids. This chain's CDR3 is CATSPNRINQPQHF. Written as DNA, the CDR3 is TGTGCCACCTCTCCTAACAGGATAAATCAGCCCCAGCATTTT.

This clone was seen only a few times. The chain joins TRBV10-3 to TRBJ1-1; TRBD1 matches 7 bases. Germline-derived CDR1 and CDR2 are ENHRY and SYGVKD. The CDR3 sequence is 15 residues long. V shed 6 bases and J 1 base; nucleotides not matched to a gene: 8. The CDR3 is CAIRATGTENTEAFF. The CDR3 nucleotides are TGTGCCATCAGGGCAACCGGGACAGAGAACACTGAAGCTTTCTTT.

This clone has just a few counts. V usage is TRBV7-2 and J usage is TRBJ2-3, with TRBD2 identical over 8 bases. CDR1 is SGHTA, CDR2 FQGNSA, per germline. The CDR3 covers 15 residues. Trimming cost V 1 base and J 5 bases; bases outside gene matches: 5. In nucleotides, the CDR3 is TGTGCCAGCAGCTTAGAAGCGGGAGTGAAAGATACGCAGTATTTT. It codes for CASSLEAGVKDTQYF.

The chain recombines TRBV10-2 with TRBJ1-1; D is uncertain. V shed 5 bases and J shed 1 base, with 5 bases lying between them. The CDR3 extends over 12 amino acids. Germline CDR1 and CDR2: WSHSY and SAAADI. The CDR3 nucleotides read TGCGCCAGCAGTTACAGGAACACTGAAGCTTTCTTT. It is translated as CASSYRNTEAFF.

The V gene is TRBV11-2, the J gene TRBJ2-3; TRBD1 aligns across 9 bases. The CDR3 spans 17 residues. The V gene end was trimmed by 4 bases and the J gene end by 8 bases; junction bases not matched to a gene: 16. Germline assignment: CDR1 SGHAT and CDR2 FQNNGV. CDR3 region: CASSSSGTGLSGVTQYF. For the CDR3, the DNA is TGTGCCAGCAGCTCTTCCGGGACAGGGTTATCTGGCGTTACGCAGTATTTT.

The V gene is TRBV18, the J gene TRBJ2-1; possible D gene TRBD2, 6 bases. Trimming took 1 base from V and 6 from J, leaving 13 bases between them. Germline V gives CDR1 KGHSH, CDR2 LQKENI. This CDR3 contains 15 residues. CDR3 amino acids: CASSPQEQGGNEQFF. The CDR3 DNA follows: TGTGCCAGCTCACCACAGGAGCAGGGAGGCAATGAGCAGTTCTTC.

V is TRBV5-1 and J is TRBJ2-1; 13 nucleotides align to TRBD2. The CDR3 spans 17 residues. J lost 0 bases, V lost 2 bases, and 2 bases had no gene match. Looked up from germline, CDR1 is SGHRS and CDR2 is YFSETQ. The CDR3 DNA reads TGCGCCAGCAGCTTACTAGCGGGGGGGACCTCCTACAATGAGCAGTTCTTC. Translation gives CASSLLAGGTSYNEQFF.

J is TRBJ1-1 and V is TRBV30; possible D gene TRBD1, 6 bases. The CDR3 is 11 amino acids. Trimming removed 4 bases at V and 6 bases at J, with 9 bases between. Germline values: CDR1 GTSNPN, CDR2 SVGIG (reference sequence). CDR3 DNA sequence: TGTGCCTGGACCCACAGGGCTGAAGCTTTCTTT. Amino acids: CAWTHRAEAFF. Supplemented by reference TRBV30 and TRBJ1-1, the full variable domain reads SQTIHQWPATLVQPVGSPLSLECTVEGTSNPNLYWYRQAAGRGLQLLFYSVGIGQISSEVPQNLSASRPQDRQFILSSKKLLLSDSGFYLCAWTHRAEAFFGQGTRLTVV.

This clone turned up a few times. The chain combines TRBV28 with TRBJ1-2, with no clear D. Trimming cost V 5 bases and J 6 bases, with 16 bases left between them. The CDR3 contains 14 residues. Germline V CDR1 and CDR2: MDHEN, SYDVKM. CDR3 amino acids: CASSLPQTPNGYTF. In DNA form, the CDR3 reads TGTGCCAGCAGTCTCCCTCAGACACCTAATGGCTACACCTTC.

This rearrangement joins TRBV5-6 to TRBJ1-1, with a weak D call TRBD1 (6 bases). Between the trimmed V and J ends, which lost 5 bases and 3 bases, there was a span of 20 bases. The CDR3 extends over 16 amino acids. CDR1 and CDR2 (germline): SGHDT, YYEEEE. CDR3 sequence reads: CASRFFRRGADTEAFF. The CDR3 DNA follows: TGTGCCAGCAGGTTTTTCCGGCGGGGGGCCGACACTGAAGCTTTCTTT.

The chain has TRBV5-8 and TRBJ2-5, with 9 bases fitting TRBD2. The CDR3 totals 16 residues. Per germline, CDR1 SGHTS and CDR2 YDEGEE. The ends lost 2 bases at V and 0 bases at J; junction bases unmatched: 5. The CDR3 protein is CASSLGTSRNQETQYF. CDR3 sequence (DNA): TGTGCCAGCAGCTTAGGGACTAGCAGAAACCAAGAGACCCAGTACTTC.

The chain couples TRBV4-1 to TRBJ1-6; 7 bases fit TRBD1. V trimming: 4 bases; J trimming: 10 bases; junction bases outside the gene matches: 16. The CDR3 is made up of 17 amino acids. CDR1 is MGHRA, CDR2 YSYEKL, per germline. The CDR3 here is CASSPTDPDRLGSPLHF. For the CDR3, the DNA is TGCGCCAGCAGCCCAACTGACCCGGACAGGCTCGGATCACCCCTCCACTTT.

The V call is TRBV5-1, the J call TRBJ2-7; 9 nucleotides align to TRBD1. The CDR3 runs to 15 residues. Germline assignment: CDR1 SGHRS and CDR2 YFSETQ. V trimming: 3 bases; J trimming: 2 bases; junction bases outside the gene matches: 6. The CDR3 protein is CASSSGTGGPYEQYF. CDR3 DNA sequence: TGCGCCAGCAGCTCAGGAACAGGGGGCCCCTACGAGCAGTACTTC.

J is TRBJ2-7 and V is TRBV6-5; 9 bases match TRBD1. Germline V CDR1 and CDR2: MNHEY, SVGAGI. V trimming: 2 bases; J trimming: 2 bases; junction bases outside the gene matches: 7. This CDR3 is built from 16 residues. CDR3 sequence reads: CASSYRTGGFPYEQYF. In DNA, the CDR3 is TGTGCCAGCAGTTACAGAACAGGGGGCTTCCCCTACGAGCAGTACTTC.

The J gene is TRBJ2-7, the V gene TRBV5-1; D is possibly TRBD1 (5 bases). This CDR3 comprises 14 residues. Germline values: CDR1 SGHRS, CDR2 YFSETQ. V shed 2 bases and J shed 3 bases, with 12 bases lying between them. The CDR3 DNA sequence: TGCGCCAGCAGCTTTCTCCAGGGTAGCTACGAGCAGTACTTC. As protein: CASSFLQGSYEQYF.